The subject of this entry is one T cell receptor (beta chain). The data originate from a study of blood T cell repertoires in COVID-19. Assay used: immunoSEQ multiplex PCR; TCRdb lists only in-frame clones, some missing. There are approximately 280,000 clones in the sample; 85% to 90% occur only once, and 1.9% lies in the top ten. Cohort allocation depended upon clinical history that participants reported. The recovered donors of Cohort 3 showed two negative PCRs, clearance, or symptom resolution. V gave up 2 bases and J gave up 3 bases, with 17 bases separating them. The V gene's germline CDR1 is SNHLY and CDR2 FYNNEI. CDR3 length: 17 amino acids.

The sequencing sample was made of PBMCs or T cells enriched from blood (not recorded which). This TCR came from an older woman who had recovered from COVID-19. The chain joins TRBV2 to TRBJ1-3, with D hard to call. CDR3 amino acids: CASSEQVGVLIGNTIYF. CDR3 nucleotides: TGTGCCAGCAGTGAACAAGTCGGGGTACTTATTGGAAACACCATATATTTT.